This T cell receptor (beta chain) is from a study of OX40 agonist ivuxolimab in advanced cancers. On the study more broadly: Ivuxolimab, an antibody that agonizes OX40 (CD134), was administered to the patients. Dose-escalation patients were diagnosed with hepatocellular carcinoma, melanoma, renal cell cancer or head and neck cancer.

Clones were read by immunoSEQ multiplex PCR, and TCRdb kept only the in-frame ones, dropping some. This table has about 62,000 clones, 60% to 85% appearing once. In regard to this clone: Mismatch with germline at one junction end may stem from a read error.

The receptor was isolated from an adult with an advanced solid tumor such as melanoma, head and neck, liver or kidney cancer. Sequencing used CD4+ or CD8+ T cells sorted from blood, obtained in a trial of the OX40 agonist ivuxolimab.

The CDR3 loop is CASSLSTGTELGDTQYF. The CDR3 DNA is TGTGCCAGCAGTCTATCCACCGGGACCGAACTGGGAGATACGCAGTATTTT. V is TRBV27 and J is TRBJ2-3, with D possibly called TRBD1 or TRBD2 (5 bases each). Germline V gene lookup returns CDR1 MNHEY and CDR2 SMNVEV (reference sequence). This CDR3 has 17 amino acids.